This T cell receptor (beta chain) was observed in a study of read filtering for tumor transcriptome and immune sequencing. V lost 4 bases and J 6 bases, leaving 21 bases between the germline ends. CDR3 length equals 16 residues. Germline V gene sequence: CDR1 LNHDA, CDR2 SQIVND (reference sequence). Findings of the study overall: RNA-seq captured clonotypes less deeply and reliably than IR-seq. Roughly 82% of IR-seq clonotypes had a single read, yet these held about 3.5% of reads.

Bone marrow was sampled from every patient at the time of active disease. The table lists this clonotype with many counts. No antigen is known for it. The library was built from around 380 ng RNA with molecular barcoded adaptors for alpha/delta and beta/gamma chains. One entry per CDR3 protein, called by TCRdb with MiXCR from the reads. The sample includes around 130,000 distinct CDR3 sequences, under 15% of them seen just once. The chain couples TRBV19 to TRBJ1-2; D might be TRBD1 (5 bases). This receptor was taken from a donor older than 35 with multiple myeloma. Sequencing input: a population of CD138-negative cells sorted from bone marrow. This CDR3 is CASSTDAPGKGNGYTF. In nucleotides, the CDR3 is TGTGCCAGTAGTACCGACGCTCCAGGCAAGGGGAATGGCTACACCTTC.